This TCR beta chain was observed in a study of OX40 agonist ivuxolimab in advanced cancers. Looking at the study overall: Ivuxolimab, which targeted the costimulatory receptor OX40 (CD134), was an agonistic, fully human IgG2 monoclonal antibody. The paper covers the monotherapy dose-escalation part of the phase I ivuxolimab trial, which included N ≈ 57 patients. Patients were allowed to have had prior anti-PD-1, anti-PD-L1 or anti-CTLA-4 therapy, and around 43% of the dose-escalation patients had been treated with checkpoint inhibitors. Of the roughly 52 dose-escalation patients, hepatocellular carcinoma was present in approximately 20, melanoma in about 15, renal cell carcinoma in 9 and head and neck cancer in 9. Three dose-escalation patients achieved partial responses, one with hepatocellular carcinoma and two with cutaneous melanoma. Intravenous ivuxolimab was administered to patients every 2 weeks at six dose levels: 0.01, 0.1, 0.3, 1.5, 3 and 10 mg/kg. The dose-escalation cohort was 80% to 90% male with a mean age of roughly 60 years, ranging from about 23 to 85. The purpose of peripheral TCRbeta sequencing was to test whether ivuxolimab changed TCR sequence diversity and led to clonal T-cell expansion.

For sequencing of the TCRbeta CDR3 region, genomic DNA was extracted from the sorted cells. The immunoSEQ Assay was used for sequencing of TCRbeta CDR3 regions. TCRdb re-hosts the immuneACCESS table, in-frame sequences only. Its copies lack some clones; in the studies checked, an unresolved V gene accounts for under half of them, and the cause for the rest is not known. Within this sample are about 28,000 clones, with 80% of them counted one time only. Roughly 11% of the sample comes from the top ten. Study-wide conclusions, independent of this receptor: Low levels of normalized T-cell clonal expansion were also shown by some nonresponding patients. Antigen specificity was not determined for the clonally expanded peripheral T cells. In the 0.1-3.0 mg/kg groups, partial responders were among the patients with the lowest normalized peripheral clonal expansion, particularly in CD8+ T cells. At doses from 0.1 to 3.0 mg/kg, clonal expansion was seen in both CD4+ and CD8+ blood T cells between baseline and week 6. After ivuxolimab, CD8+ T cells had more expanded clones than CD4+ T cells on average.

This clone was detected a few times. The antigen this receptor binds is unknown. Nothing much larger sits one base from this clone, and base qualities are not available. The CDR3 covers 13 residues, taking in both the cysteine and the phenylalanine. Only CDR3 DNA remains: 39 bases, in frame from the first base. The germline V gene sets CDR1 to SNHLY and CDR2 to FYNNEI. Trimming at the junction amounts to 5 bases on V and 8 bases on J, and the germline ends lie 13 bases apart. Patients with autoimmune disease history or receiving systemic immunosuppression were excluded from the trial. In every dose cohort, peripheral blood was drawn for TCR sequencing at baseline, cycle 4 day 1, and cycle 7 day 1. The samples were drawn from a first-in-human, open-label, multicenter phase I dose-escalation trial of ivuxolimab. Adults with locally advanced or metastatic melanoma, renal cell carcinoma, hepatocellular carcinoma or head and neck squamous cell carcinoma were enrolled in the trial. CD4+ and CD8+ T cells were sorted separately from peripheral blood before TCR sequencing.

This receptor chain uses TRBV2 and TRBJ1-3; the best D guess is TRBD1, with 5 bases matching. Material: CD4+ or CD8+ T cells sorted from blood, obtained in a trial of the OX40 agonist ivuxolimab. The receptor was derived from an adult with an advanced solid tumor such as melanoma, head and neck, liver or kidney cancer. The CDR3 protein sequence reads: CASSSGRGDTIYF. The DNA sequence reads TGTGCCAGCAGTTCGGGAAGGGGTGACACCATATATTTT. The CDR3, completed at both ends by the reference TRBV2 and TRBJ1-3 genes, gives the full variable domain EPEVTQTPSHQVTQMGQEVILRCVPISNHLYFYWYRQILGQKVEFLVSFYNNEISEKSEIFDDQFSVERPDGSNFTLKIRSTKLEDSAMYFCASSSGRGDTIYFGEGSWLTVV.